A selection of T cell receptor beta chains follows, all from one sample in a study of radiotherapy plus CTLA-4 blockade in lung cancer. Profiled with immunoSEQ multiplex PCR; TCRdb holds only in-frame clones, not every one. This repertoire shows about 60,000 clones, just over 75% found once; its top ten account for 3.5% to 4%. Sequencing was performed on peripheral blood, taken from a patient treated with radiotherapy plus ipilimumab. Every receptor here comes from a human donor with non-small cell lung cancer who had a partial response to radiotherapy plus ipilimumab. The CDR3 runs from the conserved cysteine through the conserved F or W. Fields, in order: D gene, V gene, clone size, J gene, CDR3 protein, CDR3 DNA. A D gene is named only where the DNA matches it firmly. The size entry is marked missing in some rows and otherwise reads once, few, many or a size class.

>TRBD2|TRBV5-1|.|TRBJ2-3
CASSSGGSTDTQYF
TGCGCCAGCAGCTCCGGGGGGAGCACAGATACGCAGTATTTT
>.|TRBV7-2|.|TRBJ2-7
CASSLLQGAEQYF
TGTGCCAGCAGCTTGCTACAGGGTGCCGAGCAGTACTTC
>TRBD1|TRBV10-3|.|TRBJ2-7
CAISIRDRGVHEQYF
TGTGCCATCAGCATCCGGGACAGGGGCGTCCACGAGCAGTACTTC
>TRBD1|TRBV29-1|.|TRBJ1-6
CSDRRTGINSPLHF
TGCAGCGACCGAAGGACAGGGATTAATTCACCCCTCCACTTT
>TRBD2|TRBV11-2|.|TRBJ2-3
CASTFFWRGAGDTQYF
TGTGCCAGCACCTTCTTCTGGCGGGGGGCCGGAGATACGCAGTATTTT
>.|TRBV4-1|once|TRBJ1-5
CASSPSHRGGSSNQPQHF
TGCGCCAGCAGCCCCTCACACCGGGGTGGTTCGAGCAATCAGCCCCAGCATTTT
>.|TRBV9|.|TRBJ1-2
CASSVETAPNYGYTF
TGTGCCAGCAGCGTAGAGACAGCACCTAACTATGGCTACACCTTC
>.|TRBV30|few|TRBJ2-5
CAWTSRRKETQYF
TGTGCCTGGACCAGTAGGAGAAAAGAGACCCAGTACTTC
>TRBD2|TRBV7-3|.|TRBJ2-7
CASSPGIPGGEQYF
TGTGCCAGCAGCCCGGGGATCCCGGGGGGGGAGCAGTACTTC
>TRBD1|TRBV7-8|.|TRBJ2-7
CASSPRTGGWSSYEQYF
TGTGCCAGCAGCCCGCGGACAGGGGGTTGGAGCTCCTACGAGCAGTACTTC
>.|TRBV19|few|TRBJ2-5
CASSTGDETQYF
TGTGCCAGTAGTACAGGGGATGAGACCCAGTACTTC
>.|TRBV5-6|.|TRBJ2-6
CASSLYRAALESGANVLTF
TGTGCCAGCAGCTTGTACAGGGCAGCCCTTGAATCTGGGGCCAACGTCCTGACTTTC
>.|TRBV13|few|TRBJ2-5
CASSLWGLETQYF
TGTGCCAGCAGCTTATGGGGGCTAGAGACCCAGTACTTC
>.|TRBV27|.|TRBJ1-6
CASSSLETAFNSPLHF
TGTGCCAGCAGTAGCCTTGAGACAGCCTTCAATTCACCCCTCCACTTT
>.|TRBV27|few|TRBJ1-1
CASSSTENTEAFF
TGTGCCAGCAGTTCGACAGAGAACACTGAAGCTTTCTTT
>.|TRBV5-1|.|TRBJ1-1
CASSYQGGYTEAFF
TGCGCCAGCAGCTACCAGGGTGGTTACACTGAAGCTTTCTTT
>.|TRBV14|.|TRBJ2-7
CASSPGGHGEGEQYF
TGTGCCAGCAGCCCGGGGGGACACGGGGAGGGTGAGCAGTACTTC
>.|TRBV4-2|.|TRBJ2-1
CASSPRVAGGALNEQFF
TGTGCCAGCAGCCCCCGCGTGGCTGGCGGGGCCCTCAATGAGCAGTTCTTC
>TRBD2|TRBV5-1|.|TRBJ2-5
CASSLGLAGPLSPQETQYF
TGCGCCAGCAGCCTAGGACTAGCGGGGCCCCTTTCCCCACAAGAGACCCAGTACTTC
>.|TRBV30|.|TRBJ1-5
CAWSWHEGQPQHF
TGTGCCTGGAGCTGGCACGAGGGTCAGCCCCAGCATTTT
>.|TRBV6-6|.|TRBJ1-6
CASSYPSHGSPLHF
TGTGCCAGCAGTTACCCCTCCCACGGGTCACCCCTCCACTTT
>.|TRBV7-9|.|TRBJ2-7
CASSLPGSSYEQYF
TGTGCCAGCAGCTTACCGGGGTCCTCCTACGAGCAGTACTTC
>.|TRBV4-3|.|TRBJ2-1
CASSQDETGNYNEQFF
TGCGCCAGCAGCCAAGATGAAACAGGGAACTACAATGAGCAGTTCTTC
>.|TRBV15|once|TRBJ1-1
CATSRDLAGQVEAFF
TGTGCCACCAGCAGAGATCTCGCAGGGCAGGTTGAAGCTTTCTTT
>.|TRBV5-1|.|TRBJ2-1
CASSRPGKANEQFF
TGCGCCAGCAGCCGGCCAGGTAAAGCCAATGAGCAGTTCTTC
>.|TRBV10-3|few|TRBJ1-6
CAISELTTLSPLHF
TGTGCCATCAGTGAGCTGACAACTCTATCACCCCTCCACTTT
>TRBD1|TRBV27|once|TRBJ2-5
CASRMKQGQGGETQYF
TGTGCCAGCAGGATGAAACAGGGACAGGGGGGAGAGACCCAGTACTTC
>.|TRBV5-6|.|TRBJ2-2
CASSLDGGNTGELFF
TGTGCCAGCAGCTTGGACGGGGGTAACACCGGGGAGCTGTTTTTT
>TRBD2|TRBV7-8|.|TRBJ2-1
CASSPQLAGGSEQFF
TGTGCCAGCAGCCCCCAACTAGCGGGGGGGAGTGAGCAGTTCTTC
>.|TRBV12-5|once|TRBJ2-5
CASGWGGGQETQYF
TGTGCTAGTGGTTGGGGGGGCGGCCAAGAGACCCAGTACTTC
>TRBD1|TRBV5-1|once|TRBJ2-1
CASSLAGTGGNEQFF
TGCGCCAGCAGCTTGGCCGGGACAGGGGGTAATGAGCAGTTCTTC
>TRBD2|TRBV11-2|few|TRBJ2-3
CASSLQRGPTDTQYF
TGTGCCAGCAGCCTACAGCGGGGGCCCACAGATACGCAGTATTTT
>.|TRBV9|.|TRBJ2-1
CASSLETGYNEQFF
TGTGCCAGCAGCTTAGAGACTGGTTACAATGAGCAGTTCTTC
>TRBD1|TRBV9|.|TRBJ2-5
CASSVKTGDVETQYF
TGTGCCAGCAGCGTAAAAACAGGGGATGTCGAGACCCAGTACTTC
>.|TRBV5-6|.|TRBJ1-6
CASSALQSSYNSPLHF
TGTGCCAGCAGCGCGTTACAGAGCTCCTATAATTCACCCCTCCACTTT
>TRBD2|TRBV7-8|.|TRBJ2-3
CASSLTRGLAGDTDTQYF
TGTGCCAGCAGCTTAACCCGAGGACTAGCGGGGGACACAGATACGCAGTATTTT
>.|TRBV7-6|few|TRBJ2-5
CASSTPAGEQETQYF
TGTGCCAGCAGCACCCCCGCAGGGGAACAAGAGACCCAGTACTTC
>TRBD1|TRBV7-2|.|TRBJ1-2
CASSLGMDRSIYGYTF
TGTGCCAGCAGCTTAGGAATGGACAGGAGCATCTATGGCTACACCTTC
>.|TRBV19|.|TRBJ1-1
CASSTPPGREWTEAFF
TGTGCCAGTAGTACGCCTCCTGGCAGGGAATGGACTGAAGCTTTCTTT
>TRBD1|TRBV6-5|.|TRBJ1-2
CASSLDRGNYGYTF
TGTGCCAGCAGTCTGGACAGGGGGAACTATGGCTACACCTTC
>TRBD1|TRBV5-6|.|TRBJ1-6
CASSLAGGQVNSPLHF
TGTGCCAGCAGCTTGGCCGGGGGACAGGTTAATTCACCCCTCCACTTT
>.|TRBV19|.|TRBJ1-4
CASSIGGATNEKLFF
TGTGCCAGTAGTATAGGCGGAGCAACTAATGAAAAACTGTTTTTT
>.|TRBV7-8|.|TRBJ2-2
CAGQRNTGELFF
TGTGCCGGACAGCGGAACACCGGGGAGCTGTTTTTT
>TRBD1|TRBV9|.|TRBJ2-2
CASSAIQGAPTGELFF
TGTGCCAGCAGCGCAATACAGGGGGCGCCCACCGGGGAGCTGTTTTTT
>.|TRBV6-1|.|TRBJ1-5
CASRTQGFNQPQHF
TGTGCCAGCAGAACACAGGGATTCAATCAGCCCCAGCATTTT
>.|TRBV6-5|once|TRBJ2-3
CASSYRQASTDTQYF
TGTGCCAGCAGTTACCGACAGGCTAGCACAGATACGCAGTATTTT
>.|TRBV2|.|TRBJ1-3
CASSRSSGNTIYF
TGTGCCAGCAGCCGGTCCTCTGGAAACACCATATATTTT
>.|TRBV18|.|TRBJ1-5
CASSPGAGFNQPQHF
TGTGCCAGCTCACCAGGGGCAGGGTTCAATCAGCCCCAGCATTTT
>TRBD1|TRBV9|few|TRBJ1-4
CASSRDRVTTNEKLFF
TGTGCCAGCAGCCGGGACAGGGTGACAACTAATGAAAAACTGTTTTTT
>.|TRBV5-1|.|TRBJ2-1
CASGRGRGYNEQFF
TGCGCCAGCGGTCGAGGCAGGGGATACAATGAGCAGTTCTTC
>.|TRBV5-8|.|TRBJ1-5
CASSGGGSNQPQHF
TGTGCCAGCAGCGGGGGGGGAAGCAATCAGCCCCAGCATTTT
>TRBD1|TRBV6-5|.|TRBJ1-2
CASSYRDRGFGYTF
TGTGCCAGCAGTTACCGAGACAGGGGCTTTGGCTACACCTTC